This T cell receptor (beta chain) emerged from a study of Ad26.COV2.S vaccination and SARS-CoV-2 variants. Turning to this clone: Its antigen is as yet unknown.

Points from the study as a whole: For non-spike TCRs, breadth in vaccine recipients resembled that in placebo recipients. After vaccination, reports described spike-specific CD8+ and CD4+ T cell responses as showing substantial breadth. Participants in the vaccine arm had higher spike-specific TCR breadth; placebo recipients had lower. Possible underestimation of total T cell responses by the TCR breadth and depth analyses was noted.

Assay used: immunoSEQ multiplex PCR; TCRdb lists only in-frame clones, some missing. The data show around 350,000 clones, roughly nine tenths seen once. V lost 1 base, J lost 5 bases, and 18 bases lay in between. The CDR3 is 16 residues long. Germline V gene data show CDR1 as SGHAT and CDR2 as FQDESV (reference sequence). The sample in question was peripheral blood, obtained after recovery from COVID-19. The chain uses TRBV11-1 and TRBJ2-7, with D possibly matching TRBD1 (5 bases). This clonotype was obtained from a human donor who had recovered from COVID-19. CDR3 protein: CASSLVTRVVLDEQYF. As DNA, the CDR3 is TGTGCCAGCAGCTTAGTCACCAGGGTAGTGCTGGACGAGCAGTACTTC.